The source of this TCR beta chain is a study of blood T cells in healthy people across ages. Germline loops: CDR1 DFQATT, CDR2 SNEGSKA (reference sequence). The CDR3 is 13 amino acids. The V end was cut by 6 bases, the J end by 5 bases, with 17 bases between. Alongside a J-beta primer mix, a sample-barcoded 5' primer served in a second PCR lasting roughly 7 to 12 cycles. TCRdb re-called the 5' RACE reads with MiXCR, one entry per CDR3 protein. The sample consists of 600,000 to 1,000,000 distinct CDR3 sequences, more than 45% of them appearing once. Isolation recovered at least 7 million PBMCs from every sample. Only a few counts were recorded for this clonotype.

The sample comprised blood. This rearrangement joins TRBV20-1 to TRBJ2-7; D is perhaps TRBD2 (5 bases). The TCR comes from a man aged 30 to 45 in good health. The CDR3 is CSARSSPLDEQYF. DNA of the CDR3: TGCAGTGCCCGTTCTAGCCCACTGGACGAGCAGTACTTC.